This TCR beta chain comes out of a study of blood T cell repertoires in COVID-19. Only in-frame clones appear in the TCRdb table, and some are missing; sequencing was by immunoSEQ multiplex PCR. Among about 180,000 clones, about 88% were seen once, and the ten largest hold roughly 2%. CDR1 is MNHEY, CDR2 SVGEGT, per germline. This CDR3 is 14 amino acids long. Trimming cost V 5 bases and J 5 bases; bases outside gene matches: 4. The specimen was peripheral blood. The chain employs TRBV6-2 or TRBV6-3 and TRBJ2-7; TRBD1 matches at 12 bases. The clonotype was recovered from a man in his late teens or twenties who had recovered from COVID-19. The CDR3 is CASSAGTGGHEQYF. As DNA, the CDR3 is TGTGCCAGCAGTGCCGGGACAGGGGGCCACGAGCAGTACTTC.